These 19 T cell receptor beta chains were all obtained from the same sample, sequenced in a study of siplizumab effects on memory and regulatory T cells (dated by TCRdb to between 2019 and 2020). The method was the immunoSEQ multiplex PCR assay. Entries here come from immuneACCESS through TCRdb and include only in-frame sequences with V and J called. Some clones fail to appear in such tables; in the studies checked, an unresolved V gene covers under half of the shortfall, and the cause of the remainder is unknown. Across this sample there are approximately 28,000 clones, with 75% to 85% seen only once. The ten most abundant clones make up under 25% of the sample. Sequencing input: memory CD4+ T cells sorted from blood. Sample cell subset or site, as interpreted from the label and publication: unstimulated CD4+ memory T cells. These receptors all stem from a human donor in good health.

The chain carries TRBV7-3 and TRBJ2-1; 9 nucleotides agree with TRBD2. In germline, CDR1 is SGHTA, CDR2 FQGTGA. The CDR3 spans 16 residues. Trimming removed 5 bases from V and 0 bases from J; junction bases left unmatched: 5. Here the CDR3 DNA reads TGTGCCAGCAGCCTACGTAGCGGGAGCTCCTACAATGAGCAGTTCTTC. Residues: CASSLRSGSSYNEQFF.

The genes are TRBV7-9 and TRBJ1-4; no definite D call. The CDR3 contains 16 residues. Per germline, CDR1 SEHNR and CDR2 FQNEAQ (reference sequence). The V gene lost 4 bases and the J gene lost 5 bases, with 17 bases spanning the gap. CDR3 DNA: TGTGCCAGCAGCTCTCCTTCTGGGGTGGGAAATGAAAAACTGTTTTTT. This codes for CASSSPSGVGNEKLFF.

The chain joins TRBV7-9 to TRBJ2-1, with 9 bases matching TRBD2. Unmatched junction bases numbered 4, after V lost 2 bases and J lost 5 bases. The CDR3 loop spans 15 amino acids. The V gene's germline CDR1 is SEHNR and CDR2 FQNEAQ (reference sequence). The CDR3 loop reads CASSLPAGGNNEQFF. DNA of the CDR3: TGTGCCAGCAGCTTACCAGCGGGAGGCAACAATGAGCAGTTCTTC.

The chain uses TRBV10-3 and TRBJ2-2; 13 nucleotides line up with TRBD2. The CDR3 loop spans 15 amino acids. Per the germline V gene, CDR1 is ENHRY and CDR2 is SYGVKD. Trimming took 4 bases from V and 6 from J; bases not matched to a gene: 2. The CDR3 here is CAISGTSGRSGELFF. The CDR3 DNA follows: TGTGCCATCAGTGGGACTAGCGGGAGATCCGGGGAGCTGTTTTTT.

This chain joins TRBV7-9 and TRBJ1-4; no reliable D call. Per the germline V gene, CDR1 is SEHNR and CDR2 is FQNEAQ (reference sequence). Trimming took off 5 bases at V and 0 bases at J, with 10 bases between the two ends. The CDR3 has 15 residues. The DNA for the CDR3 is TGTGCCAGCAGCAAAAACAGAGCAACTAATGAAAAACTGTTTTTT. It yields the protein CASSKNRATNEKLFF. Drawing the rest from reference TRBV7-9 and TRBJ1-4, the complete variable domain is DTGVSQNPRHKITKRGQNVTFRCDPISEHNRLYWYRQTLGQGPEFLTYFQNEAQLEKSRLLSDRFSAERPKGSFSTLEIQRTEQGDSAMYLCASSKNRATNEKLFFGSGTQLSVL.

The chain recombines TRBV5-1 with TRBJ2-2; 8 bases agree with TRBD2. V was pared by 5 bases and J by 4 bases, with 4 bases of the junction left unmatched. Germline CDR1 SGHRS, CDR2 YFSETQ. CDR3 length equals 14 residues. As DNA, the CDR3 is TGCGCCAGCAGTGAGCTAGCGGGCACCGGGGAGCTGTTTTTT. This sequence encodes CASSELAGTGELFF. Supplemented by reference TRBV5-1 and TRBJ2-2, the full variable domain reads KAGVTQTPRYLIKTRGQQVTLSCSPISGHRSVSWYQQTPGQGLQFLFEYFSETQRNKGNFPGRFSGRQFSNSRSEMNVSTLELGDSALYLCASSELAGTGELFFGEGSRLTVL.

The V gene is TRBV6-6, the J gene TRBJ1-5; D uncertain. Germline V gives CDR1 MNHNY, CDR2 SVGAGI (reference sequence). Trimming left V 0 bases short and J 0 bases short, with 3 bases between. The CDR3 length is 14 residues. The CDR3 region is CASSYSNSNQPQHF. The CDR3 DNA follows: TGTGCCAGCAGTTACTCAAATAGCAATCAGCCCCAGCATTTT.

The chain carries TRBV2 and TRBJ2-5; D possibly corresponds to TRBD2 (7 bases). The CDR3 is 14 residues long. V lost 8 bases and J 1 base, leaving 14 bases between the germline ends. Germline CDR1 and CDR2: SNHLY and FYNNEI. CDR3 loop: CASVAGEGQETQYF. CDR3 DNA: TGTGCCAGCGTCGCAGGGGAGGGCCAAGAGACCCAGTACTTC.

The V call is TRBV30, the J call TRBJ2-2, with 7 bases aligning to TRBD1. The CDR3 spans 15 residues. V dropped 8 bases and J dropped 0; count of bases not matched to a gene: 9. Germline CDR1 and CDR2: GTSNPN and SVGIG (reference sequence). This CDR3 reads CAGPSGTANTGELFF. CDR3 nucleotides: TGTGCCGGACCATCTGGGACAGCGAACACCGGGGAGCTGTTTTTT.

This clone was seen a few times. The rearrangement joins TRBV30 to TRBJ2-5; no definite D call. This CDR3 is built from 16 residues. From germline, CDR1 is GTSNPN and CDR2 SVGIG (reference sequence). V gave up 0 bases and J gave up 2 bases, with 16 bases separating them. CDR3 DNA sequence: TGTGCCTGGAGTGTTAAACAGTGGAAGACTCAAGAGACCCAGTACTTC. Translation gives CAWSVKQWKTQETQYF.

The chain recombines TRBV5-6 with TRBJ1-2; maybe TRBD1 (6 bases). V was pared by 6 bases and J by 8 bases, with 17 bases between. CDR1 SGHDT and CDR2 YYEEEE come from the germline V gene. The CDR3 has 13 amino acids. CDR3 nucleotide sequence: TGTGCCAGCACCCAGAGGGGGGGCGGAGGCTACACCTTC. It codes for CASTQRGGGGYTF.

This sequence joins TRBV13 and TRBJ2-1; 11 bases align to TRBD2. Germline V gene data show CDR1 as PRHDT and CDR2 as FYEKMQ (reference sequence). J gave up 0 bases and V 4 bases, and 5 bases lay outside the gene matches. CDR3 size: 17 residues. CDR3 protein: CASSWGLAEISYNEQFF. The CDR3 region has the DNA TGTGCCAGCAGCTGGGGACTAGCGGAAATCTCCTACAATGAGCAGTTCTTC.

This clone was counted a single time. V and J are TRBV5-6 and TRBJ1-1, with D unresolved. This CDR3 comprises 14 residues. Trimming took off 2 bases at V and 0 bases at J, with 8 bases between the two ends. Germline values: CDR1 SGHDT, CDR2 YYEEEE. CDR3: CASSFHPMNTEAFF. For the CDR3, the DNA is TGTGCCAGCAGCTTTCATCCTATGAACACTGAAGCTTTCTTT.

The chain joins TRBV7-9 to TRBJ1-4, with TRBD1 matching over 9 bases. The CDR3 is 15 amino acids. In germline, CDR1 is SEHNR, CDR2 FQNEAQ (reference sequence). The trim removed 3 bases at V and 8 bases at J, leaving 7 bases unmatched. The CDR3 DNA follows: TGTGCCAGCAGCTTCCACAGGGGGCAGGGCGAAAAACTGTTTTTT. This encodes CASSFHRGQGEKLFF.

V usage is TRBV19 and J usage is TRBJ2-5; the D is unclear. Looked up from germline, CDR1 is LNHDA and CDR2 is SQIVND (reference sequence). CDR3 size: 15 residues. Trimming stripped 3 bases from V and 2 bases from J, with 13 bases between. CDR3 region: CASSIATAPQETQYF. The CDR3 nucleotides are TGTGCCAGTAGTATTGCGACTGCCCCACAAGAGACCCAGTACTTC. The variable domain in full, with the rest retrieved from reference TRBV19 and TRBJ2-5, is DGGITQSPKYLFRKEGQNVTLSCEQNLNHDAMYWYRQDPGQGLRLIYYSQIVNDFQKGDIAEGYSVSREKKESFPLTVTSAQKNPTAFYLCASSIATAPQETQYFGPGTRLLVL.

Of note for this clone: The same CDR3 is also encoded by other DNA sequences in this sample. The chain combines TRBV9 with TRBJ2-2; 11 bases are shared with TRBD1. Germline V gene lookup returns CDR1 SGDLS and CDR2 YYNGEE. V shed 2 bases, J shed 4 bases, and the junction held 7 bases outside the gene matches. The length of the CDR3 is 17 residues. CDR3 bases: TGTGCCAGCAGCGTCGGACAGGGGGCGGGGCTCACCGGGGAGCTGTTTTTT. Protein sequence: CASSVGQGAGLTGELFF.

This chain uses TRBV5-1 with TRBJ2-3; 8 bases are a match to TRBD2. The CDR3 is made up of 16 amino acids. Germline V gene data show CDR1 as SGHRS and CDR2 as YFSETQ. J was trimmed by 2 bases and V by 1 base; bases with no gene match: 6. In nucleotides, the CDR3 is TGCGCCAGCAGCTTGTCAGGACTAGCTTACACAGATACGCAGTATTTT. This codes for CASSLSGLAYTDTQYF.

This chain connects TRBV6-1 to TRBJ1-2; unclear D gene. Trimming removed 2 bases from V and 8 bases from J, with 12 bases in between. The CDR3 loop spans 13 amino acids. From germline, CDR1 is MNHNS and CDR2 SASEGT. The DNA of the CDR3 is TGTGCCAGCAGTGAAAGCTCGGCGGGCGGCTACACCTTC. Protein sequence: CASSESSAGGYTF.

This clone was seen only a few times. The rearrangement links TRBV28 to TRBJ2-1; TRBD1 might be the D (5 bases). Trimming stripped 2 bases from V and 4 bases from J, with 12 bases between. This CDR3 spans 15 amino acids. CDR1 MDHEN and CDR2 SYDVKM come from the germline V gene. CDR3 bases: TGTGCCAGCAGTTTAGGAACAGGCGGATACAATGAGCAGTTCTTC. This sequence encodes CASSLGTGGYNEQFF.